The subject of this entry is one T cell receptor (beta chain). Its antigen remains unidentified. These data originate in a study of vaccination effects on CD4 cells after COVID-19. Trimming cost V 3 bases and J 5 bases; bases outside gene matches: 6. This CDR3 spans 14 amino acids. Germline-derived CDR1 and CDR2 are SEHNR and FQNEAQ (reference sequence). Profiling relied on immunoSEQ multiplex PCR, and the TCRdb table lists in-frame clones only, not all of them. The sample contains approximately 87,000 clones, 74% of which appear only once. Ahead of sequencing, the ViraFEST assay grew antigen-specific CD4+ T cells using viral peptide pools. Scientists isolated CD4+ T cells after a roughly 9-day culture period ended. Vaccine recipients, nucleocapsid antibody negative, had no prior SARS-CoV-2 infection.

This receptor was taken from a human donor who received a COVID-19 vaccine. The chain couples TRBV7-9 to TRBJ1-1; 7 bases are a match to TRBD1. Material: CD4+ T cells from PBMCs cultured with HCoV-229E spike peptides, obtained before COVID-19 vaccination. The CDR3 DNA reads as TGTGCCAGCAGCTTTCAGGGGGAGAGGACTGAAGCTTTCTTT. Its protein product is CASSFQGERTEAFF.